This T cell receptor beta chain stems from a study of technical replicates of blood from a few donors. The V gene's germline CDR1 is LGHNA and CDR2 YSLEER. V lost 5 bases to trimming and J lost 6 bases; unmatched junction nucleotides: 10. The length of the CDR3 is 16 residues. Measured with immunoSEQ multiplex PCR; TCRdb has only the in-frame clones, and not every one. The top ten hold 4% to 6.5% of the sample, which has fewer than 65,000 clones, around 87% seen once. Source material: PBMCs. This chain connects TRBV4-3 to TRBJ2-2; 9 nucleotides match TRBD2. The TCR sequence derives from a human donor in good health. Some clones in this sample may be carry-over from other donors' samples. The CDR3 region is CASSLKIAGEPGELFF. The CDR3 DNA is TGCGCCAGCAGCTTAAAGATAGCGGGAGAACCCGGGGAGCTGTTTTTT.